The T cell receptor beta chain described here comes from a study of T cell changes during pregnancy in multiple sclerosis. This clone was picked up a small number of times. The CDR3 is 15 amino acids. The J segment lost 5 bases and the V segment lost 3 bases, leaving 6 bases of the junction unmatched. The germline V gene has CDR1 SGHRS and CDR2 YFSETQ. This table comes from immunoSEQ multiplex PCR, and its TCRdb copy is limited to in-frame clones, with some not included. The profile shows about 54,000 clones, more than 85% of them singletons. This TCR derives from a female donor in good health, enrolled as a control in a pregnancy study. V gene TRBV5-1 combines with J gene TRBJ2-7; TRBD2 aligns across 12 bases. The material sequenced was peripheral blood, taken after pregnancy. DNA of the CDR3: TGCGCCAGCAGCTCATGGACTAGCGGGATGAACGAGCAGTACTTC. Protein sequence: CASSSWTSGMNEQYF.